Sequencing of this T cell receptor beta chain was carried out in a study of blood T cell repertoires in COVID-19 (dated by TCRdb to about 2020). Regarding the complete study: Collaborator samples came from the United States, Italy and Spain and covered acute and convalescent phases of COVID-19. The material from the prospective study consisted of cDNA or gDNA derived from T cells, B-cell-depleted T cells, or PBMCs. Where HLA class I and class II types were available, the types were taken from metadata supplied by the sample provider, not from assay-based typing. Samples came from the ongoing ImmuneRACE study (first 160 participants) plus 1,254 subjects from 6 global collaborators. Deeply sampled blood TCRbeta repertoires from subjects exposed to, actively infected with, or recovered from COVID-19 were included in the dataset. Sample metadata almost always included a de-identified subject ID, COVID-19 status, age in years and sex. A freely available public database, intended as a resource for researchers studying the immune response to SARS-CoV-2, is where the repertoires were released.

TCRbeta CDR3 regions were amplified from genomic DNA by means of the immunoSEQ Assay, a bias-controlled multiplex PCR. The study's processing was this. The number of nucleated cells in each sample was estimated from the amplification of reference gene primers within the assay. To quantify the absolute abundance of each unique TCRbeta CDR3 rearrangement, sequence reads were collapsed and filtered. For each sample, productive Simpson clonality was calculated as the square root of Simpson's diversity index over productive rearrangements. In its TCRdb copy, this immuneACCESS table keeps in-frame sequences only and misses some clones. Where compared with another copy, unresolved V genes explain less than half of these, and the others have no known cause. That table gives V, J and clone size, and the DNA gave D and trimming. The sample table records 100,000 to 150,000 clones; under 90% of these occur just once. In total, the top ten clones hold around 4% of the sample.

Whole blood was collected in K2EDTA tubes by collaborating institutions according to the institutions' own protocols. For TCRbeta analysis, collaborators shipped samples in one of three forms: frozen whole blood, isolated PBMCs, or DNA extracted from either of those sample types. On the study overall, not on this receptor specifically: How much clinical and demographic metadata was included differed by source and by participant, and the metadata was provided uncurated.

In its sample, this clone was seen once. No cognate antigen has been identified for it. Base qualities are not at hand, and no much larger clone is one base apart. The clonotype comes from a man aged 55 to 70 with acute or convalescent COVID-19. The sample consisted of peripheral blood.

The CDR3 reads CASSLSGQLLGEQYF. The DNA sequence is given as TGTGCCAGCAGCTTATCGGGACAGCTTCTCGGCGAGCAGTACTTC. The chain was built from TRBV11-2 and TRBJ2-7; 7 middle bases align to TRBD1. Germline trimming: 2 bases from V, 6 bases from J; junction bases outside gene matches: 10. The CDR3 goes from the cysteine to the phenylalanine over 15 residues. Left in the record is the CDR3 DNA by itself, 45 bases read in frame from the first base. The germline V gene specifies SGHAT as CDR1 and FQNNGV as CDR2. Where the CDR3 stops, the reference TRBV11-2 and TRBJ2-7 genes take over; the full variable domain is EAGVAQSPRYKIIEKRQSVAFWCNPISGHATLYWYQQILGQGPKLLIQFQNNGVVDDSQLPKDRFSAERLKGVDSTLKIQPAKLEDSAVYLCASSLSGQLLGEQYFGPGTRLTVT.